Below are 22 T cell receptor beta chains sequenced from a single sample in a study of regulatory T cells in long-lasting Graves disease. CDR3 regions were amplified by Arm-PCR using iRepertoire HTBI primers to build TCR beta libraries. TCRdb itself ran the multiplex PCR reads through MiXCR, one entry per CDR3 protein. This sample has more than 350,000 distinct CDR3 sequences; approximately 22% occur once, and the top ten carry about 13%. Time point: persistent/refractory GD, antithyroid drugs over 5 years with positive TRAb. Extracted RNA from PBMCs served as the source of the TCR library. The sequencing here drew on peripheral blood mononuclear cells (PBMCs), taken when the disease was refractory, from a patient treated with antithyroid drugs. The source of these receptors is a female donor with Graves disease.

There are many counts of this clonotype. This chain connects TRBV6-5 to TRBJ2-7; 7 bases align to TRBD2. CDR3 size: 16 residues. Germline CDR1 reads MNHEY; CDR2 reads SVGAGI. J gave up 6 bases and V 0 bases, and 11 bases lay outside the gene matches. CDR3 residues: CASSYSRKAGVGEQYF. For the CDR3, the DNA is TGTGCCAGCAGTTACTCTCGGAAGGCGGGAGTGGGCGAGCAGTACTTC.

There are many counts of this clonotype. The chain employs TRBV2 and TRBJ2-7; TRBD1 is a possible D gene (7 bases). Between the trimmed V and J ends, which lost 2 bases and 1 base, there was a span of 12 bases. Germline V gives CDR1 SNHLY, CDR2 FYNNEI. CDR3 size: 15 residues. The CDR3 region is CASSEWAGQSYEQYF. The CDR3 DNA follows: TGTGCCAGCAGTGAATGGGCGGGACAGTCCTACGAGCAGTACTTC.

This chain joins TRBV5-1 and TRBJ1-1; 10 bases are shared with TRBD1. Germline V CDR1 and CDR2: SGHRS, YFSETQ. The CDR3 is made up of 14 amino acids. The V and J ends lost 5 bases and 6 bases, in that order; junction bases with no gene match: 7. The CDR3 DNA reads as TGCGCCAGCAGTTTTCCAGGACAGGGGGCTGAAGCTTTCTTT. Its protein product is CASSFPGQGAEAFF.

This clonotype has a count of ten or more. The chain is built from TRBV7-8 and TRBJ2-7; D is unclear. The CDR3 loop spans 11 amino acids. Trimming left V 5 bases short and J 7 bases short, with 9 bases between. The germline V gene encodes CDR1 SGHVS and CDR2 FQNEAQ. The CDR3 sequence: CASSATWEQYF. The CDR3 nucleotides are TGTGCCAGCAGCGCCACTTGGGAGCAGTACTTC.

This clonotype occurred many times. The chain is built from TRBV2 and TRBJ1-1; unclear D gene. V dropped 6 bases and J dropped 6 bases, with 11 bases sitting between them. Germline assignment: CDR1 SNHLY and CDR2 FYNNEI. The length of the CDR3 is 12 residues. CDR3: CASSEIRAEAFF. CDR3 in DNA: TGTGCCAGCAGCGAGATTCGGGCTGAAGCTTTCTTT.

This clonotype has just a few counts. The chain combines TRBV6-1 with TRBJ1-6, with 9 bases that match TRBD1. The V and J ends lost 5 bases and 9 bases, in that order; junction bases with no gene match: 5. CDR1 MNHNS and CDR2 SASEGT come from the germline V gene. The CDR3 contains 14 residues. In DNA, the CDR3 is TGTGCCAGCAGTAGGACAGGGGCGGGTTCACCCCTCCACTTT. This codes for CASSRTGAGSPLHF.

This chain uses TRBV7-3 with TRBJ2-5; D ambiguous. Trimming took 4 bases from V and 2 from J, leaving 8 bases between them. The CDR3 loop spans 13 amino acids. Germline V gene sequence: CDR1 SGHTA, CDR2 FQGTGA. The CDR3, as DNA: TGTGCCAGCAGCTCAACCGCACAAGAGACCCAGTACTTC. Translated, it gives CASSSTAQETQYF.

This clonotype was observed a handful of times. This chain connects TRBV28 to TRBJ2-3; D gene unclear. Trimming cost V 7 bases and J 0 bases, with 8 bases left between them. CDR1 and CDR2 from the germline V gene are MDHEN and SYDVKM. There are 13 residues in the CDR3. This CDR3 is CASMVRSTDTQYF. The CDR3 DNA is TGTGCCAGCATGGTTCGGAGCACAGATACGCAGTATTTT.

This clonotype was observed a handful of times. This chain uses TRBV29-1 with TRBJ2-7; no clear D. Germline CDR1 SQVTM, CDR2 ANQGSEA. CDR3 length equals 14 residues. Trimming removed 5 bases from V and 7 bases from J, with 21 bases in between. The CDR3, as DNA: TGCAGCGTTTCTACCCGACCGAATGTGGGGGAGCAGTACTTC. It specifies CSVSTRPNVGEQYF.

This chain connects TRBV25-1 to TRBJ1-1; 9 bases match TRBD1. CDR3 length equals 15 residues. With 3 bases clipped from V and 5 bases from J, the junction kept 7 bases outside the gene matches. CDR1 and CDR2 (germline): MGHDK, SYGVNS. The CDR3 here is CASSEIDRGRTEAFF. In DNA, the CDR3 is TGTGCCAGCAGTGAGATAGACAGGGGGAGAACTGAAGCTTTCTTT.

The chain recombines TRBV15 with TRBJ1-2, with D unresolved. Per germline, CDR1 LNHNV and CDR2 YYDKDF (reference sequence). The CDR3 spans 15 residues. Trimming took off 0 bases at V and 2 bases at J, with 10 bases between the two ends. This chain's CDR3 is CATSRDLSGNYGYTF. The CDR3 DNA sequence: TGTGCCACCAGCAGAGATCTATCAGGCAACTATGGCTACACCTTC.

This sequence joins TRBV14 and TRBJ1-1; weak D call: TRBD1 (6 bases). The CDR3 loop spans 16 amino acids. V was clipped by 3 bases and J by 0 bases, with 14 bases between them. The V gene's germline CDR1 is SGHDN and CDR2 FVKESK. Here the CDR3 DNA reads TGTGCCAGCAGCCAGAACCGGGACAACATGAACACTGAAGCTTTCTTT. It translates to CASSQNRDNMNTEAFF. The whole variable domain, filled in from reference TRBV14 and TRBJ1-1, reads EAGVTQFPSHSVIEKGQTVTLRCDPISGHDNLYWYRRVMGKEIKFLLHFVKESKQDESGMPNNRFLAERTGGTYSTLKVQPAELEDSGVYFCASSQNRDNMNTEAFFGQGTRLTVV.

This clonotype appeared a few times. The chain recombines TRBV7-8 with TRBJ2-5; D uncertain. The CDR3 spans 13 residues. CDR1 and CDR2 (germline): SGHVS, FQNEAQ. V was cut by 5 bases and J by 5 bases, with 12 bases left in between. CDR3 region: CASSPTMGETQYF. DNA of the CDR3: TGTGCCAGCAGCCCTACCATGGGGGAGACCCAGTACTTC.

Many counts were recorded for this clonotype. The J gene is TRBJ1-1, the V gene TRBV28, with D possibly being TRBD1 (6 bases). This CDR3 region has 15 residues. Trimming pared 3 bases from V and 5 bases from J, leaving 16 bases between. Germline CDR1 reads MDHEN; CDR2 reads SYDVKM. Written as DNA, the CDR3 is TGTGCCAGCAGTTTGGGGGGGGCGGGTGTGACTGAAGCTTTCTTT. It translates to CASSLGGAGVTEAFF. The whole variable domain, remainder taken from reference TRBV28 and TRBJ1-1, is DVKVTQSSRYLVKRTGEKVFLECVQDMDHENMFWYRQDPGLGLRLIYFSYDVKMKEKGDIPEGYSVSREKKERFSLILESASTNQTSMYLCASSLGGAGVTEAFFGQGTRLTVV.

The table lists this clonotype with a few counts. A much larger clone differs from this one at a single base, so this may be a read error. The V call is TRBV6-2 or TRBV6-3, the J call TRBJ1-2; D uncertain. Trimming removed 5 bases at V and 8 bases at J, with 15 bases between. This CDR3 is 13 amino acids long. The germline V gene has CDR1 MNHEY and CDR2 SVGEGT. The CDR3 reads CASSRLVGGGYTF. The CDR3 nucleotides are TGTGCCAGCAGTCGGCTAGTGGGTGGCGGCTACACCTTC.

At least ten counts were recorded for this clonotype. The J gene is TRBJ1-2, the V gene TRBV5-6; D is undetermined. This CDR3 is built from 13 residues. The germline gives CDR1 SGHDT, CDR2 YYEEEE. V lost 2 bases to trimming and J lost 4 bases, with 9 bases between them. CDR3 nucleotides: TGTGCCAGCAGCTTCGGGAGTTCCTATGGCTACACCTTC. Protein: CASSFGSSYGYTF.

This clonotype was seen at least ten times. The chain couples TRBV2 to TRBJ2-7; D call uncertain. V was clipped by 8 bases and J by 1 base, with 9 bases between them. The CDR3 is 12 residues long. The germline gives CDR1 SNHLY, CDR2 FYNNEI. This CDR3 is CASSARSYEQYF. The CDR3 nucleotides read TGTGCCAGCTCCGCCAGATCCTACGAGCAGTACTTC.

At least ten counts were recorded for this clonotype. The CDR3 protein is CSARALLPLGPNQETQYF. CDR3 DNA: TGCAGTGCTAGGGCCCTCCTCCCGCTGGGACCTAACCAAGAGACCCAGTACTTC. V gene TRBV20-1 combines with J gene TRBJ2-5, with D perhaps given as TRBD1 or TRBD2 (5 bases each). Looked up from germline, CDR1 is DFQATT and CDR2 is SNEGSKA (reference sequence). The CDR3 consists of 18 residues. Trimming took off 3 bases at V and 0 bases at J, with 23 bases between the two ends.

This chain links TRBV15 with TRBJ1-1, with D perhaps TRBD1 (5 bases). CDR1 LNHNV and CDR2 YYDKDF come from the germline V gene (reference sequence). Trimming took off 4 bases at V and 5 bases at J, with 14 bases between the two ends. This CDR3 has 14 residues. The CDR3 region is CATSTGDLGTEAFF. CDR3 nucleotide sequence: TGTGCCACCAGCACGGGGGACCTCGGGACTGAAGCTTTCTTT. Using reference TRBV15 and TRBJ1-1 for the parts outside the CDR3, the full variable domain is DAMVIQNPRYQVTQFGKPVTLSCSQTLNHNVMYWYQQKSSQAPKLLFHYYDKDFNNEADTPDNFQSRRPNTSFCFLDIRSPGLGDTAMYLCATSTGDLGTEAFFGQGTRLTVV.

This clonotype came up a few times. The chain is built from TRBV7-8 and TRBJ2-2; TRBD2 matches 8 bases. The J segment lost 3 bases and the V segment lost 5 bases, leaving 8 bases of the junction unmatched. The CDR3 loop spans 16 amino acids. Germline CDR1 SGHVS, CDR2 FQNEAQ. The CDR3 coding sequence is TGTGCCAGCAGCGTCTTACTAGCGGTTCACACCGGGGAGCTGTTTTTT. This gives the protein CASSVLLAVHTGELFF.

About this clonotype itself: A much larger clone is a single base away; this may be a read error. This chain connects TRBV28 to TRBJ1-2; 7 nucleotides align to TRBD1. Germline loops: CDR1 MDHEN, CDR2 SYDVKM. The CDR3 length is 13 residues. CDR3 amino acids: CASSIEGARGCTF. The CDR3 region has the DNA TGTGCCAGCAGCATAGAGGGGGCGCGTGGCTGCACCTTC.

About this clonotype: Just one base apart from a much larger clone, this may be a read error. This chain connects TRBV6-2 or TRBV6-3 to TRBJ1-5; 9 bases are shared with TRBD1. The CDR3 totals 18 residues. Germline values: CDR1 MNHEY, CDR2 SVGEGT. The J segment lost 1 base and the V segment lost 5 bases, leaving 12 bases of the junction unmatched. CDR3 coding DNA: TGTGCCAGCAGTGATTGGGACAGGGTCAAAGTCAGCAATCAGCCCCAGCATTTT. This translates into CASSDWDRVKVSNQPQHF.